The next 19 T cell receptor beta chains were all read from a single sample in a study of T cells in Graves' hyperthyroidism and ophthalmopathy. The TCR beta CDR3 regions underwent amplification using RNA transcripts as the source. When the TCR CDR3 underwent first-round RT-PCR, the HTBI primer set was used. TCRdb analysed the multiplex PCR reads with MiXCR anew, one entry per CDR3 protein. The data hold about 480,000 distinct CDR3 sequences, with around 22% observed a single time. Sequenced sample: blood. The source of these receptors is a woman in her 30s with Graves' ophthalmopathy.

This clonotype appeared many times. V is TRBV30 and J is TRBJ1-2; D remains unclear. The V and J ends lost 0 bases and 7 bases respectively, with 12 bases between them. This CDR3 contains 13 residues. Germline values: CDR1 GTSNPN, CDR2 SVGIG (reference sequence). The CDR3: CAWSVAGLFGYTF. DNA for the CDR3: TGTGCCTGGAGTGTAGCTGGGTTATTTGGCTACACCTTC.

The rearrangement joins TRBV20-1 to TRBJ1-2; the match to TRBD1 covers 9 bases. The V segment lost 3 bases and the J segment 2 bases; nucleotides outside the gene matches: 4. The germline gives CDR1 DFQATT, CDR2 SNEGSKA (reference sequence). This CDR3 contains 14 residues. CDR3: CSARRTGVNYGYTF. CDR3 bases: TGCAGTGCTAGGAGGACAGGGGTGAACTATGGCTACACCTTC.

V is TRBV30 and J is TRBJ2-7; weak D call: TRBD2 (7 bases). Germline V gives CDR1 GTSNPN, CDR2 SVGIG (reference sequence). Between the trimmed V and J ends, which lost 8 bases and 4 bases, there was a span of 21 bases. The CDR3 is 14 amino acids. The CDR3 here is CALSRRGARYEQYF. The CDR3 DNA sequence: TGTGCCCTCAGTCGTCGGGGGGCTAGATACGAGCAGTACTTC.

This clonotype was seen a handful of times. As DNA, the CDR3 is TGTGCCAGCAGTCACGGTACCGGGACAGAGGGGGGAGAGACCCAGTACTTC. Translated: CASSHGTGTEGGETQYF. The chain is built from TRBV6-5 and TRBJ2-5, with a tentative D call TRBD1 (7 bases). This CDR3 is 17 amino acids long. Germline CDR1 reads MNHEY; CDR2 reads SVGAGI. V lost 5 bases and J lost 4, with 23 bases in between.

In its sample, this clonotype was seen a few times. V usage is TRBV9 and J usage is TRBJ2-7; TRBD2 agrees at 13 bases. The V and J ends lost 3 bases and 4 bases, in that order; junction bases with no gene match: 7. CDR1 and CDR2 from the germline V gene are SGDLS and YYNGEE. CDR3 length equals 16 residues. CDR3 sequence: CASSAGLAGPSYEQYF. As DNA, the CDR3 is TGTGCCAGCAGCGCGGGACTAGCGGGGCCCAGTTACGAGCAGTACTTC.

The genes are TRBV6-1 and TRBJ1-1, with D maybe TRBD1 (6 bases). The CDR3 totals 16 residues. Trimming cost V 0 bases and J 1 base, with 12 bases left between them. The V gene's germline CDR1 is MNHNS and CDR2 SASEGT. This CDR3 reads CASSEAPDSGNTEAFF. The CDR3 bases are TGTGCCAGCAGTGAAGCCCCGGACAGCGGGAACACTGAAGCTTTCTTT.

The gene calls are TRBV27 and TRBJ1-2; a possible D gene is TRBD1 (5 bases). The V gene's germline CDR1 is MNHEY and CDR2 SMNVEV (reference sequence). This CDR3 spans 15 amino acids. V shed 5 bases and J shed 0 bases, with 13 bases lying between them. CDR3 in DNA: TGTGCCAGCAGTCCCCTGGGGCAGACTAACTATGGCTACACCTTC. It specifies CASSPLGQTNYGYTF.

J is TRBJ2-7 and V is TRBV19, with TRBD2 matching over 9 bases. The CDR3 length is 15 residues. Germline CDR1 and CDR2: LNHDA and SQIVND (reference sequence). Trimming removed 4 bases from V and 4 bases from J; junction bases left unmatched: 8. The CDR3 loop reads CASSRELAGLYEQYF. The CDR3 bases are TGTGCCAGTAGTAGAGAGCTAGCGGGGTTATACGAGCAGTACTTC.

The sample holds many counts of this clonotype. The chain has TRBV6-5 and TRBJ1-2, with 8 nucleotides matching TRBD1. The CDR3 spans 15 residues. Germline V gene sequence: CDR1 MNHEY, CDR2 SVGAGI. Trimming at V came to 6 bases and at J to 6 bases, leaving 12 bases not matched to a gene. The CDR3 sequence is CASSSGTGDKNGYTF. In nucleotides, the CDR3 is TGTGCCAGCAGCTCCGGGACAGGAGATAAAAATGGCTACACCTTC.

This clonotype was observed at least ten times. CDR3 amino acids: CASSLYGVPGNTIYF. CDR3 coding DNA: TGTGCCAGCAGTCTCTACGGGGTGCCTGGAAACACCATATATTTT. The genes are TRBV6-5 and TRBJ1-3; no reliable D call. This CDR3 spans 15 amino acids. Trimming removed 5 bases from V and 2 bases from J, with 13 bases in between. CDR1 and CDR2 from the germline V gene are MNHEY and SVGAGI.

Only a few counts were recorded for this clonotype. Just one base apart from a much larger clone, this may be a read error. The V and J genes are TRBV19 and TRBJ1-1; 7 bases line up with TRBD1. Germline CDR1 LNHDA, CDR2 SQIVND (reference sequence). This CDR3 has 13 residues. The CDR3 DNA follows: TGTGCCAGTACCGGACAGGCGAACACTGAAGCTTGCTTT. Protein: CASTGQANTEACF.

In this sample, this clonotype turned up many times. V gene TRBV2 combines with J gene TRBJ2-7; 8 positions agree with TRBD2. Germline values: CDR1 SNHLY, CDR2 FYNNEI. With V trimmed by 8 bases and J by 6 bases, 12 bases remained unmatched. The CDR3 covers 14 residues. The CDR3 DNA follows: TGTGCCAGCCGAGCGGGACTAGTCCTCCTCGAGCAGTACTTC. Its translation: CASRAGLVLLEQYF.

This clonotype was seen ten or more times. The chain recombines TRBV27 with TRBJ2-6; tentative D call: TRBD2 (6 bases). Germline-derived CDR1 and CDR2 are MNHEY and SMNVEV (reference sequence). Trimming left V 4 bases short and J 3 bases short, with 7 bases between. The CDR3 sequence is 14 residues long. The CDR3 DNA reads TGTGCCAGCAGTTGGCGGGGTGGGGCCAACGTCCTGACTTTC. Translating it yields CASSWRGGANVLTF.

This chain joins TRBV6-1 and TRBJ2-5, with D possibly TRBD2 on 6 matching bases. V gave up 2 bases and J gave up 2 bases, with 9 bases separating them. CDR3 length: 14 residues. Germline CDR1 MNHNS, CDR2 SASEGT. The CDR3 DNA sequence: TGTGCCAGCAGTGAATGGACTACTCAAGAGACCCAGTACTTC. Protein sequence: CASSEWTTQETQYF.

This clonotype was observed a few times. This sequence joins TRBV7-9 and TRBJ1-2; unclear D gene. V dropped 2 bases and J dropped 7 bases, with 11 bases sitting between them. The V gene's germline CDR1 is SEHNR and CDR2 FQNEAQ (reference sequence). The CDR3 sequence is 13 residues long. In nucleotides, the CDR3 is TGTGCCAGCAGCTTAAACAGCCAAAGTGGCTACACCTTC. This codes for CASSLNSQSGYTF. The full variable domain, rest sourced from reference TRBV7-9 and TRBJ1-2, is DTGVSQNPRHKITKRGQNVTFRCDPISEHNRLYWYRQTLGQGPEFLTYFQNEAQLEKSRLLSDRFSAERPKGSFSTLEIQRTEQGDSAMYLCASSLNSQSGYTFGSGTRLTVV.

This clonotype was recorded at least ten times. The chain recombines TRBV29-1 with TRBJ2-2, with D perhaps TRBD2 (6 bases). V was pared by 1 base and J by 5 bases, with 11 bases between. The CDR3 contains 14 residues. CDR1 is SQVTM, CDR2 ANQGSEA, per germline. CDR3 coding DNA: TGCAGCGTTGAAGCTGGGGCGGGGACCGGGGAGCTGTTTTTT. This gives the protein CSVEAGAGTGELFF.

The chain couples TRBV7-7 to TRBJ1-1, with TRBD1 as a possible D gene (6 bases). The CDR3 has 13 residues. The V end lost 5 bases, the J end lost 5 bases, and 12 bases lay between the germline ends. Germline CDR1 and CDR2: SSHAT and FNYEAQ (reference sequence). CDR3 bases: TGTGCCAGCAGCCCGGACAGAACGACTGAAGCTTTCTTT. Residues: CASSPDRTTEAFF.

This clonotype was picked up many times. The junction shows a germline mismatch at one end, possibly a read error. The chain couples TRBV6-1 to TRBJ1-5, with 7 bases fitting TRBD1. Germline CDR1 and CDR2: MNHNS and SASEGT. The CDR3 extends over 14 amino acids. CDR3 amino acids: CASRDRVSNQPQHF. In DNA form, the CDR3 reads TGTGCCAGCCGTGACAGGGTTAGCAATCAGCCCCAGCATTTT.

Many counts were recorded for this clonotype. The J gene is TRBJ1-2, the V gene TRBV5-1; 12 bases map to TRBD1. Germline assignment: CDR1 SGHRS and CDR2 YFSETQ. With V trimmed by 5 bases and J by 8 bases, 4 bases remained unmatched. CDR3 size: 13 residues. CDR3 in DNA: TGCGCCAGCAGGCCCGGGACAGGGGGCGGCTACACCTTC. This sequence encodes CASRPGTGGGYTF.